Reported below is one T cell receptor (beta chain). Measured with immunoSEQ multiplex PCR; TCRdb has only the in-frame clones, and not every one. This sample carries 250,000 to 300,000 clones, over 70% of them seen once, and the ten largest clones take approximately 1.4%. This specimen comes from a study of blood T cell repertoires in COVID-19. Material for sequencing was peripheral blood. This receptor was identified in a woman aged 40 to 50 who had recovered from COVID-19.

The CDR3 bases are TGTGCCAGCAGCCCATTAGCGGGGACTAGCACAGATACGCAGTATTTT. Translation gives CASSPLAGTSTDTQYF. The chain recombines TRBV7-2 with TRBJ2-3; 8 bases line up with TRBD2. V lost 5 bases, J lost 0 bases, and 7 bases stayed unmatched. Germline V gene sequence: CDR1 SGHTA, CDR2 FQGNSA. This CDR3 has 16 residues.